This T cell receptor (beta chain) appears in the sequencing data of a study of cytomegalovirus exposure and HLA in healthy donors listed by TCRdb under 2017. About the full investigation: According to a later analysis, the approximately 120 validation repertoires were produced on the same platform as the approximately 610 repertoires of the first cohort. The study was designed to test whether signatures of past pathogen exposure could be identified by cataloging public T cell receptors. Besides the first cohort of 500 to 700 subjects, a separate validation cohort made up of roughly 120 different subjects was used. High-throughput TCR immunosequencing, statistical association of individual TCRs with disease status, and machine learning were combined to predict cytomegalovirus infection status.

A word on this clone: The target of this receptor is not known. Qualities for individual bases were not recorded, and no much larger clone is one base off.

The investigation overall reported the following: A later analysis lacked HLA typing for the validation cohort, so it scored co-occurrence in that cohort across all 120 repertoires. In the study, approximately 160 TCR beta chains were listed as associated with cytomegalovirus. In a later analysis, TCRs clustered in the first cohort were found to also tend to co-occur in the roughly 130 validation repertoires, with over 90% of cluster scores above 0. While some public TCRs were present in many individuals, most TCR sequences turned up only very rarely across donors. The authors suggested that the approach could potentially be generalized to other disease states and immunological phenotypes. Three of the identified cytomegalovirus-associated TCR beta chains were confirmed in vitro to be specific for cytomegalovirus antigens. The classifier was reported to diagnose cytomegalovirus status with high specificity and sensitivity in both the original cohort and the validation cohort.

The library was made by the immunoSEQ multiplex PCR assay. In the original analysis: To diagnose cytomegalovirus status from the catalog of TCR beta chain sequences, a statistical classification framework was built. TCRdb mirrors the immuneACCESS table, restricted to in-frame sequences. Some clones are absent from its copies; in checked studies, under half trace to an unresolved V gene, and the reason for the others is unknown. V, J and clone size are those of that table, while D and trimming were read from the DNA. This sample is represented by a few hundred thousand clones; 90% of them were singletons. The top ten constitute 0.35% to 0.45% of the sample. Separate from the approximately 700-subject first cohort, the validation cohort of about 120 subjects was the group to which the donors belonged. CDR1 is given as GTSNPN and CDR2 as SVGIG, both from the germline V gene (reference sequence). Unmatched junction bases come to 4, with V trimmed by 6 bases and J by 1 base. The CDR3 starts with the cysteine, ends with the phenylalanine, and has 14 residues. The sequence is cut down to CDR3 DNA, 42 bases in frame from base 1.

The chain is made from TRBV30 and TRBJ2-1; 9 of the junction bases match TRBD2. The sequenced material came from PBMCs. The clonotype was recovered from a woman aged 18-35 years in good health and CMV-seronegative. The bases read TGTGCCTGCGCGGGGGGGCCGTCCTACAATGAGCAGTTCTTC. Translated, this is CACAGGPSYNEQFF.